The TCR beta chain under discussion was sequenced for a study of cytomegalovirus exposure and HLA in healthy donors. There were likely unrecorded immune exposures, though donors were nominally healthy when sampled. PCR used 60 Vbeta primers and 13 Jbeta primers. The assay was immunoSEQ multiplex PCR, and TCRdb's table has in-frame clones only and misses some. Of more than 85,000 clones detected, roughly two thirds appear once; the ten largest clones hold about 15%. The CDR3 loop spans 16 amino acids. Trimming cost V 2 bases and J 15 bases; bases outside gene matches: 16. Germline V CDR1 and CDR2: SGHDT, YYEEEE. Points on this clone: Its antigen is as yet unknown.

Study-level findings and limits: Some highly shared sequence variants likely arose as a pipeline artifact. Researchers catalogued roughly 170 TCR beta chains as cytomegalovirus-associated. When analyzed later, a missense DCLRE1C variant was found to be linked to TCR beta V- and J-gene trimming.

Material: PBMCs. The receptor was derived from a woman between 45 and 60 years old in good health and CMV-seropositive. This sequence joins TRBV5-6 and TRBJ1-5; 11 bases line up with TRBD1. This CDR3 reads CASSFTGTGGTVILHF. The DNA of the CDR3 is TGTGCCAGCAGCTTTACCGGGACAGGGGGGACGGTAATCCTGCATTTT.